This T cell receptor (beta chain) comes out of a study of control samples from healthy donors and cancer patients. Germline-derived CDR1 and CDR2 are SGHKS and YYEKEE (reference sequence). The CDR3 spans 18 residues. Trimming at V came to 3 bases and at J to 1 base, leaving 13 bases not matched to a gene. The method was immunoSEQ multiplex PCR; TCRdb's version includes in-frame clones alone and lacks a portion of them. The sample records about 110,000 clones, 80% to 90% being singletons. The receptor comes from a woman between 50 and 59 years old in good health. The chain is built from TRBV5-5 and TRBJ2-5; 9 bases are a match to TRBD1. Sequenced sample: blood. As DNA, the CDR3 is TGTGCCAGCAGCTCCTTACTCCGGGACAGGGTGTCCCAAGAGACCCAGTACTTC. The encoded protein is CASSSLLRDRVSQETQYF.